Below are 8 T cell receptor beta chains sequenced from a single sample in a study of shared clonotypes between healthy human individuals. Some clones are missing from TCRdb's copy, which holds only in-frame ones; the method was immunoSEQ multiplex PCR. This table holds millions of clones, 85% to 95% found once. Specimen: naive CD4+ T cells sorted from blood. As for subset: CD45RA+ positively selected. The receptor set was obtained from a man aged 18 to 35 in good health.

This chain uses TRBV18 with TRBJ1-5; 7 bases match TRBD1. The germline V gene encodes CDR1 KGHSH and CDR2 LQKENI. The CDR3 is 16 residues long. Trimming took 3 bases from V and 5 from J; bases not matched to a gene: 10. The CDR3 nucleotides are TGTGCCAGCTCACCGACAGGGTACAGGGGTGATCAGCCCCAGCATTTT. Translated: CASSPTGYRGDQPQHF.

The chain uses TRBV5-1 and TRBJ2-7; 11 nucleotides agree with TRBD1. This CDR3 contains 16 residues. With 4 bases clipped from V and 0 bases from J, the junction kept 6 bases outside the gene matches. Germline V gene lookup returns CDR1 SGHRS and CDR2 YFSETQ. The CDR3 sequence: CASSRTGTGGSYEQYF. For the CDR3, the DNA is TGCGCCAGCAGCCGAACCGGGACAGGGGGCTCCTACGAGCAGTACTTC.

CDR3 residues: CASSQDLSDAKNIQYF. The CDR3 DNA is TGCGCCAGCAGCCAAGATCTAAGCGATGCCAAAAACATTCAGTACTTC. The chain combines TRBV4-3 with TRBJ2-4, with D unresolved. This CDR3 comprises 16 residues. The germline CDR1 and CDR2 sequences are LGHNA and YSLEER. Between the trimmed V and J ends, which lost 0 bases and 1 base, there was a span of 10 bases.

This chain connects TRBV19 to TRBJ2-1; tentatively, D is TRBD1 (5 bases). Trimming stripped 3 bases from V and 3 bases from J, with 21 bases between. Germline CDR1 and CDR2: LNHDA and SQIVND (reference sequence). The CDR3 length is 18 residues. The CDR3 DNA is TGTGCCAGTAGTATTGTCATCTTGGCAGGGCTAAACTACAATGAGCAGTTCTTC. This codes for CASSIVILAGLNYNEQFF.

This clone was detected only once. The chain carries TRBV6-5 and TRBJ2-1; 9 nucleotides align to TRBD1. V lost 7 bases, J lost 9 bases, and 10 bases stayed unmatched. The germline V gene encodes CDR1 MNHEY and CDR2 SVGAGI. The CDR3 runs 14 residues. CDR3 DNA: TGTGCCAGCACACAGGGGGCGGGGGCGCGTGAGCAGTTCTTC. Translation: CASTQGAGAREQFF.

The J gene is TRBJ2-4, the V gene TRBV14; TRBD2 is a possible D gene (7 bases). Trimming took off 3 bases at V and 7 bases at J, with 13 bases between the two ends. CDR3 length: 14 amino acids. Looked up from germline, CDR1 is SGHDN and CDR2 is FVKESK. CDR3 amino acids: CASSHGGQVNIQYF. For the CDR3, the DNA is TGTGCCAGCAGCCACGGGGGGCAGGTGAACATTCAGTACTTC. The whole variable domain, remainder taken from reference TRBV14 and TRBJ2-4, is EAGVTQFPSHSVIEKGQTVTLRCDPISGHDNLYWYRRVMGKEIKFLLHFVKESKQDESGMPNNRFLAERTGGTYSTLKVQPAELEDSGVYFCASSHGGQVNIQYFGAGTRLSVL.

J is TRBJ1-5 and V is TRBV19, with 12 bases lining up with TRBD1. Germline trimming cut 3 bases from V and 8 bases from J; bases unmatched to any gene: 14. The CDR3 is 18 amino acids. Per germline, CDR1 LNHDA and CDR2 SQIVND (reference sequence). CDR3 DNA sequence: TGTGCCAGTAGTATCGGGAGAGGGGACAGGGGGCTTGGGAAGCCCCAGCATTTT. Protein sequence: CASSIGRGDRGLGKPQHF.

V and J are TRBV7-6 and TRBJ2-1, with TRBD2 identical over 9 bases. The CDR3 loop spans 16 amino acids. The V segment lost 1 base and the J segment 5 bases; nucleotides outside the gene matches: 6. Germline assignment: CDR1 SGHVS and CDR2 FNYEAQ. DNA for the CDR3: TGTGCCAGCAGCTTAGAGGGAGCGGGAGGCCACAATGAGCAGTTCTTC. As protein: CASSLEGAGGHNEQFF.